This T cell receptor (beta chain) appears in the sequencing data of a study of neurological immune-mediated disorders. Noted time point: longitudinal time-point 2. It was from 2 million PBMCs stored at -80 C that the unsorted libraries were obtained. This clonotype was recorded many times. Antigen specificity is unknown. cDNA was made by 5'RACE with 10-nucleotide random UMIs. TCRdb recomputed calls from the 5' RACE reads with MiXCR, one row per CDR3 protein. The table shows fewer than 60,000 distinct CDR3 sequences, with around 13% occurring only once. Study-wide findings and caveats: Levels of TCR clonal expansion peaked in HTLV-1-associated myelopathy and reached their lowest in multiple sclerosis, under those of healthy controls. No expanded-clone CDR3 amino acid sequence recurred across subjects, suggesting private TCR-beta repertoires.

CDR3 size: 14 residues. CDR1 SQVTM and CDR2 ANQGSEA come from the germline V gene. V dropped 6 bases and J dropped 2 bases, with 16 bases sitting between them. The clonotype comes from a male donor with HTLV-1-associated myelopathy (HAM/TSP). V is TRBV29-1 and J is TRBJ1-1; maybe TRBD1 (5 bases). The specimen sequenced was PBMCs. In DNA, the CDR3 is TGCAGCGTGCAAAGGGACGGCTTTAACACTGAAGCTTTCTTT. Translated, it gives CSVQRDGFNTEAFF.